The clone carrying this TCR beta chain was seen a few times. Genes here carry mouse names. The read falls 4 residues short of the CDR3 end, and the missing part is taken from the germline J gene. This sample was included in a study of CD8+ T cells in alopecia areata. Background on the study: It was roughly 7-10-week-old female C3H/HeJ mice that received skin from approximately 6-13-month-old C3H/HeJ graft donors with spontaneous alopecia.

There are 15 residues in the CDR3. The V and J ends lost 2 bases and 3 bases respectively, with 14 bases between them. Germline loops: CDR1 FNHDT, CDR2 SITEND (reference sequence). Cutaneous lymph node cells were pooled, and they were sorted using CD4, CD8alpha, NKG2D, NKG2ACE and other markers. RNA, once extracted, was reverse transcribed into cDNA for use as the sequencing template. Profiling relied on immunoSEQ multiplex PCR, and the TCRdb table lists in-frame clones only, not all of them. This sample has around 300,000 clones, each found more than once. The chain is built from TRBV19 and TRBJ1-1, with D perhaps matching TRBD1 (6 bases). Sequences were obtained from CD4+ T cells sorted from a lymph node. The sequence came from a C3H/HeJ mouse with alopecia areata. This mouse strain has H2-k as its MHC haplotype. The CDR3 protein is CASSILQGPHTEVFF. The covered CDR3 bases are TGTGCCAGCAGTATTCTTCAGGGGCCCCACACA.